The 14 T cell receptor beta chains given below trace back to one sample, sequenced in a study of blood T cells in healthy people across ages. For the second PCR, which ran for roughly 6 to 11 cycles, a sample-barcoded 5' primer and a J-beta primer mix were used. TCRdb independently ran MiXCR on the 5' RACE reads; one entry per CDR3 protein. The sample carries about 1.5 million distinct CDR3 sequences, under 55% recorded once. Sequencing input: blood. The receptors come from a woman younger than 35 in good health.

This chain uses TRBV29-1 with TRBJ2-5; 7 nucleotides line up with TRBD1. The germline V gene has CDR1 SQVTM and CDR2 ANQGSEA. Trimming took 8 bases from V and 2 from J; bases not matched to a gene: 8. This CDR3 contains 13 residues. The CDR3 coding sequence is TGCAGCACGAATTGGGACAGTCAAGAGACCCAGTACTTC. Encoded protein: CSTNWDSQETQYF.

This clonotype was detected only a few times. This chain links TRBV29-1 with TRBJ2-4; 8 bases map to TRBD1. TRBJ2-7 matches the DNA end more closely, so the J call is doubtful. CDR1 and CDR2 (germline): SQVTM, ANQGSEA. The CDR3 has 11 amino acids. The CDR3 DNA follows: TGCAGCGGGGGACAGGTCTACGAGCAGTACTTC. It codes for CSGGQVYEQYF.

In the case of this clonotype: A much larger clone differs by one base, so this may be a read error. The genes are TRBV11-2 and TRBJ2-1; TRBD1 might be the D (5 bases). The CDR3 covers 14 residues. Germline values: CDR1 SGHAT, CDR2 FQNNGV. Trimming left V 9 bases short and J 5 bases short, with 17 bases between. The DNA of the CDR3 is TGTGCCAGAAGCGCTGATTGGGGCGACAATGAGCAGTTCTTC. Translating gives CARSADWGDNEQFF.

The chain carries TRBV25-1 and TRBJ2-7; 11 nucleotides match TRBD2. Germline values: CDR1 MGHDK, CDR2 SYGVNS. The V and J ends lost 1 base and 7 bases, in that order; junction bases with no gene match: 12. The CDR3 is 17 residues long. The CDR3 bases are TGTGCCAGCAGTGAATCTAGCGGGGGGCCGAGGTACAATGAGCAGTACTTC. The encoded protein is CASSESSGGPRYNEQYF.

J is TRBJ1-1 and V is TRBV2; no definite D call. V was shortened by 2 bases and J by 0 bases, with 4 bases between the two germline ends. This CDR3 region has 13 residues. The germline gives CDR1 SNHLY, CDR2 FYNNEI. CDR3 DNA: TGTGCCAGCAGTGAAATCATGAACACTGAAGCTTTCTTT. This codes for CASSEIMNTEAFF.

There are a few counts of this clonotype. The genes are TRBV7-9 and TRBJ1-1; TRBD1 aligns across 8 bases. Trimming removed 11 bases from V and 4 bases from J; junction bases left unmatched: 9. Per the germline V gene, CDR1 is SEHNR and CDR2 is FQNEAQ (reference sequence). The CDR3 length is 13 residues. Here the CDR3 reads CAGGQGLSTEAFF. The CDR3 nucleotides read TGTGCCGGTGGACAGGGTTTGAGCACTGAAGCTTTCTTT.

The chain is built from TRBV4-3 and TRBJ1-3, with D unresolved. Trimming removed 1 base from V and 4 bases from J, with 14 bases in between. The CDR3 length is 16 residues. The germline CDR1 and CDR2 sequences are LGHNA and YSLEER. The CDR3 DNA reads as TGCGCCAGCAGCCAAGTTCGTGGATCCACCGGAAACACCATATATTTT. It yields the protein CASSQVRGSTGNTIYF.

This clonotype has a single count. V and J are TRBV11-1 and TRBJ1-3, with D possibly being TRBD1 (5 bases). Germline assignment: CDR1 SGHAT and CDR2 FQDESV (reference sequence). The CDR3 has 15 amino acids. Trimming removed 4 bases from V and 0 bases from J, with 10 bases in between. The CDR3 DNA sequence: TGTGCCAGCAGCTCCCGGGACGGCTCTGGAAACACCATATATTTT. It encodes CASSSRDGSGNTIYF.

The CDR3, as DNA: TGTGCCAGCAGCCAAGGACAGGACAAAAACATTCAGTACTTC. Residues: CASSQGQDKNIQYF. The rearrangement joins TRBV3-1 to TRBJ2-4; a possible D gene is TRBD1 (6 bases). Germline V gene sequence: CDR1 LGHDT, CDR2 YNNKEL (reference sequence). This CDR3 comprises 14 residues. Trimming cost V 1 base and J 3 bases, with 7 bases left between them.

The chain couples TRBV4-3 to TRBJ1-2; D perhaps matches TRBD1 (5 bases). The length of the CDR3 is 14 residues. V lost 0 bases and J lost 5, with 10 bases in between. Germline V gives CDR1 LGHNA, CDR2 YSLEER. CDR3 sequence (DNA): TGCGCCAGCAGCCAAGATCAAGGGGAGTATGGCTACACCTTC. Translated: CASSQDQGEYGYTF.

V gene TRBV7-2 combines with J gene TRBJ2-1; 8 bases fit TRBD1. Trimming at V came to 3 bases and at J to 7 bases, leaving 8 bases not matched to a gene. The CDR3 contains 15 residues. Germline CDR1 and CDR2: SGHTA and FQGNSA. CDR3 sequence (DNA): TGTGCCAGCAGCTTTGGTGCAGGGGGCATGAATGAGCAGTTCTTC. Protein sequence: CASSFGAGGMNEQFF.

J is TRBJ2-3 and V is TRBV7-9; D may be TRBD2 (5 bases). This CDR3 contains 18 residues. V was clipped by 5 bases and J by 6 bases, with 27 bases between them. Looked up from germline, CDR1 is SEHNR and CDR2 is FQNEAQ (reference sequence). Written as DNA, the CDR3 is TGTGCCAGCAGCGAGACGAGTCTAGTGGGGAGCTCCGTCGATACGCAGTATTTT. It encodes CASSETSLVGSSVDTQYF.

This clonotype was observed many times. The chain couples TRBV7-9 to TRBJ2-2; D unresolved. Looked up from germline, CDR1 is SEHNR and CDR2 is FQNEAQ (reference sequence). This CDR3 has 11 residues. With 3 bases removed from V and 6 bases from J, the gap between germline ends came to 2 bases. The DNA of the CDR3 is TGTGCCAGCAGCTTCCCCGGGGAGCTGTTTTTT. This codes for CASSFPGELFF.

This sequence joins TRBV14 and TRBJ2-5; the D is unclear. Looked up from germline, CDR1 is SGHDN and CDR2 is FVKESK. There are 14 residues in the CDR3. Deletions cut 5 bases from V and 11 bases from J, with 21 bases between. This chain's CDR3 is CASSSVTANNEQYF. The CDR3 DNA is TGTGCCAGCAGCTCAGTAACAGCTAACAATGAGCAGTACTTC.